This TCR beta chain was identified in a study of identical twins. Whole-study findings and limits: Recombination models fit unrelated individuals' TCR alpha sharing but underestimated twins'. Fewer insertions characterized abundant cord blood beta clonotypes, whereas memory repertoires showed none. Weaker excess twin sharing was observed in beta out-of-frame sequences.

In its sample, this clonotype was seen many times. Its cognate antigen is unknown. MiXCR, applied by TCRdb to the 5' RACE reads, yields one record per CDR3 protein. The sample has nearly 650,000 distinct CDR3 sequences; around 7.5% are singletons. Germline V gene lookup returns CDR1 SGHRS and CDR2 YFSETQ. The CDR3 spans 15 residues. The V end lost 5 bases, the J end lost 5 bases, and 19 bases lay between the germline ends. This sample was also put to use in a study of yellow fever vaccine responses in identical twins.

The TCR sequence derives from a woman aged 18-29 years in good health. The chain uses TRBV5-1 and TRBJ2-5; D is possibly TRBD2 (6 bases). The sequencing sample was made of PBMCs. Here the CDR3 reads CASSSGSIRVETQYF. As DNA, the CDR3 is TGCGCCAGCAGTTCCGGGAGCATCAGGGTGGAGACCCAGTACTTC.